What follows describes a single TCR beta chain. With 5 bases removed from V and 5 bases from J, the gap between germline ends came to 13 bases. The CDR3 is 14 residues long. From germline, CDR1 is SGHAT and CDR2 FQNNGV. With a J-beta primer mix and a sample-barcoded 5' primer, a second PCR ran roughly 6 to 11 cycles. TCRdb reprocessed the 5' RACE reads via MiXCR and lists one record per CDR3 protein. The table shows about 1.4 million distinct CDR3 sequences, with approximately 63% occurring only once. This specimen comes from a study of blood T cells in healthy people across ages. The clonotype was recovered from a man younger than 35 in good health. Sample: blood. The rearrangement uses TRBV11-2 and TRBJ2-1; TRBD2 might be the D (6 bases). The CDR3 region has the DNA TGTGCCAGCAGCGTTCGGGGGAGCGACAATGAGCAGTTCTTC. It yields the protein CASSVRGSDNEQFF. The full variable domain, rest sourced from reference TRBV11-2 and TRBJ2-1, is EAGVAQSPRYKIIEKRQSVAFWCNPISGHATLYWYQQILGQGPKLLIQFQNNGVVDDSQLPKDRFSAERLKGVDSTLKIQPAKLEDSAVYLCASSVRGSDNEQFFGPGTRLTVL.